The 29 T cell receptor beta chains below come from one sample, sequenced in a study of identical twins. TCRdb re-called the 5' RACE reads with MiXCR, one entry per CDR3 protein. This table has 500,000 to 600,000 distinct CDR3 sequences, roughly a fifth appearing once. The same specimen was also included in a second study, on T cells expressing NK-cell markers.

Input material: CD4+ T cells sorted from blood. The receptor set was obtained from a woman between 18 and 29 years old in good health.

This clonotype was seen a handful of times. As DNA, the CDR3 is TGTGCCAGCGGGTACCGGACAGCTAGCTCCTACGAGCAGTACTTC. The encoded protein is CASGYRTASSYEQYF. V usage is TRBV12-3 or TRBV12-4 and J usage is TRBJ2-7; possible D gene TRBD1, 6 bases. The CDR3 runs to 15 residues. Trimming stripped 8 bases from V and 0 bases from J, with 17 bases between.

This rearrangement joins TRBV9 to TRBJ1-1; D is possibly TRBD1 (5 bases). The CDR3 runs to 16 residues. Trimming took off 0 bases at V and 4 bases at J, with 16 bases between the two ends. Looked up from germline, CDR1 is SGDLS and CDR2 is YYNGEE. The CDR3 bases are TGTGCCAGCAGCGTAGACCCAGGGTGGTCCGGCACTGAAGCTTTCTTT. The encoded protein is CASSVDPGWSGTEAFF.

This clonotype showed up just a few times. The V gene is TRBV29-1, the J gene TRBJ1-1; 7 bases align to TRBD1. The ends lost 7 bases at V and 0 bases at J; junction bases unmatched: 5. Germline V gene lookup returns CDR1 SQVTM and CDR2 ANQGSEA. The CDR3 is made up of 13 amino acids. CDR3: CSAEQGLNTEAFF. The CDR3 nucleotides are TGCAGCGCCGAACAGGGGTTGAACACTGAAGCTTTCTTT.

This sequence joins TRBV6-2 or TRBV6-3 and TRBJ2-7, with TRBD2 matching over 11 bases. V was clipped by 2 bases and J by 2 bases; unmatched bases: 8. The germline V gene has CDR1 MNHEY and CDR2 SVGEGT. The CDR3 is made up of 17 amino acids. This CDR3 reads CASSYQLGLAATYEQYF. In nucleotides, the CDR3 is TGTGCCAGCAGTTACCAGCTGGGACTAGCGGCAACCTACGAGCAGTACTTC.

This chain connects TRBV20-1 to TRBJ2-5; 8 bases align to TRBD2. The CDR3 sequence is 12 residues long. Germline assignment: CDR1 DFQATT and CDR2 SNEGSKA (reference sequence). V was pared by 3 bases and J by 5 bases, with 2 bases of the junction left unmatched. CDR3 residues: CSASGRAETQYF. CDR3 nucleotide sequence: TGCAGTGCTAGCGGGAGGGCGGAGACCCAGTACTTC.

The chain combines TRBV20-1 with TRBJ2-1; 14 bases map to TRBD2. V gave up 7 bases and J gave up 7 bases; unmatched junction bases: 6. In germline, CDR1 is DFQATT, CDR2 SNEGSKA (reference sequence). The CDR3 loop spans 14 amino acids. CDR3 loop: CSGRLAGGPNEQFF. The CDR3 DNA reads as TGCAGTGGCCGACTAGCGGGGGGGCCGAATGAGCAGTTCTTC.

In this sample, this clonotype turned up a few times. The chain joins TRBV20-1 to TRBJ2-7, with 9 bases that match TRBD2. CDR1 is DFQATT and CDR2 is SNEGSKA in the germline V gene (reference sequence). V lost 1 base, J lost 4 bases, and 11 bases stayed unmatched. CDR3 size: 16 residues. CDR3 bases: TGCAGTGCTAGAGGGGAAGGGAGCGGGAGGACTTACGAGCAGTACTTC. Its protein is CSARGEGSGRTYEQYF.

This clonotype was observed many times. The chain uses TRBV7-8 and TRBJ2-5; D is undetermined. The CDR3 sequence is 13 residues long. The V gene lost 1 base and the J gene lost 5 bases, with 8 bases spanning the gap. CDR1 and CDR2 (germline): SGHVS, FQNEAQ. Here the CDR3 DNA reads TGTGCCAGCAGCTTAGTCGGAAGGGAGACCCAGTACTTC. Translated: CASSLVGRETQYF.

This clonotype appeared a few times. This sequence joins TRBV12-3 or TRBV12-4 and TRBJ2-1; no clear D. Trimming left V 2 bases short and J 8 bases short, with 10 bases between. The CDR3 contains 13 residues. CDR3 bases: TGTGCCAGCAGTTTACGGGTGCGGTATGAGCAGTTCTTC. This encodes CASSLRVRYEQFF.

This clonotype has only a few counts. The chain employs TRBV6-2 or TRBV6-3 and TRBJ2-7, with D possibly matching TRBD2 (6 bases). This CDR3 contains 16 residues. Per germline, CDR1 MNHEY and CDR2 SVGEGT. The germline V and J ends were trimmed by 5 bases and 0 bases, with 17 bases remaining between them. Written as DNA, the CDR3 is TGTGCCAGCAGTCAAACAGGACTATCTGACTCCTACGAGCAGTACTTC. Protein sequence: CASSQTGLSDSYEQYF.

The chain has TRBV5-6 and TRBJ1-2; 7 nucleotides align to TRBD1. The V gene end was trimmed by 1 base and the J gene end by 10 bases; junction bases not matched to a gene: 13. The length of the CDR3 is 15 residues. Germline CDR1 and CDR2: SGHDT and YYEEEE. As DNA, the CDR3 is TGTGCCAGCAGCTTGAGGGGGGGGACAGCCCAACCCTACACCTTC. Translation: CASSLRGGTAQPYTF.

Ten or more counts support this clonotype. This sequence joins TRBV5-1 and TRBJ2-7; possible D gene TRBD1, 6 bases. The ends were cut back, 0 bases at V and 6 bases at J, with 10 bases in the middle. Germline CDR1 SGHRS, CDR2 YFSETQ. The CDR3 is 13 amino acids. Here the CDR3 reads CASSLDTGSEQYF. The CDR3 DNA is TGCGCCAGCAGCTTGGATACAGGGTCCGAGCAGTACTTC.

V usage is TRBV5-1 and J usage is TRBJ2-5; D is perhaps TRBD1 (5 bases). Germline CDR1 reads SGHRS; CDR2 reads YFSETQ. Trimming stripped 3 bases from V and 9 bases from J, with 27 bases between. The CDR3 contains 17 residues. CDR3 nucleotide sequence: TGCGCCAGCAGCTCGCCCAAGGACACCTTTCAACCTCGGGCCCAGTACTTC. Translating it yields CASSSPKDTFQPRAQYF.

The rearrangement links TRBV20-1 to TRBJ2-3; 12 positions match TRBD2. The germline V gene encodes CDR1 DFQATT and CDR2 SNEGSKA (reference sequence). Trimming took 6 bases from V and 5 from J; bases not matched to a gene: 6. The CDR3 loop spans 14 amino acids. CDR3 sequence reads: CSARTSGDIDTQYF. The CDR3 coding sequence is TGCAGTGCCAGGACTAGCGGGGACATAGATACGCAGTATTTT.

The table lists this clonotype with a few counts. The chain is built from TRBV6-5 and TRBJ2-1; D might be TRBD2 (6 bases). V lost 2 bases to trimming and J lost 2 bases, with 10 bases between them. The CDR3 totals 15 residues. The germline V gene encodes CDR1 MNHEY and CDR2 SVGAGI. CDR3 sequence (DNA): TGTGCCAGCAGTTACGTAGGCGGGGCCTACAATGAGCAGTTCTTC. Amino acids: CASSYVGGAYNEQFF.

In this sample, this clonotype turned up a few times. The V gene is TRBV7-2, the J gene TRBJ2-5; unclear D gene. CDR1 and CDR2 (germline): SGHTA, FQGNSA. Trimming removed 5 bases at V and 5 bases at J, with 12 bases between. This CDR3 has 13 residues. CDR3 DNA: TGTGCCAGCAGCCTTACAGTTTGGGAGACCCAGTACTTC. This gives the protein CASSLTVWETQYF.

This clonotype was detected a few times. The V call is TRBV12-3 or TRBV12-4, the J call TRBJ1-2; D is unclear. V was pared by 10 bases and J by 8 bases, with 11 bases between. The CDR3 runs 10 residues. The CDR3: CATRGSGYTF. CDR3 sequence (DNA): TGTGCCACACGGGGTTCGGGCTACACCTTC.

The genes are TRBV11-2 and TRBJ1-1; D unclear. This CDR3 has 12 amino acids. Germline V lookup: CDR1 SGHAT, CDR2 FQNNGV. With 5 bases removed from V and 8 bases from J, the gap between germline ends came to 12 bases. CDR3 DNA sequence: TGTGCCAGCAGCCGTGGTAGTCAAGAAGCTTTCTTT. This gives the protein CASSRGSQEAFF.

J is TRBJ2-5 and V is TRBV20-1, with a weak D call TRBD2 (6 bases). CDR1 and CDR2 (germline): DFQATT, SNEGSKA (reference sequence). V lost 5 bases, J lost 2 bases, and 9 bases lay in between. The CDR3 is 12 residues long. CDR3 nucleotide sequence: TGCAGTGCTTCGGGAGCACAAGAGACCCAGTACTTC. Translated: CSASGAQETQYF.

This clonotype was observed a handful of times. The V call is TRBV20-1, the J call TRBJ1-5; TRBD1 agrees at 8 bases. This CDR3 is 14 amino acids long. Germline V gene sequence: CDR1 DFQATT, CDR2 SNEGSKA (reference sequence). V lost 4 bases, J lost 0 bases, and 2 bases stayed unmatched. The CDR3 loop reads CSAKQGDSNQPQHF. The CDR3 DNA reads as TGCAGTGCTAAACAGGGGGATAGCAATCAGCCCCAGCATTTT.

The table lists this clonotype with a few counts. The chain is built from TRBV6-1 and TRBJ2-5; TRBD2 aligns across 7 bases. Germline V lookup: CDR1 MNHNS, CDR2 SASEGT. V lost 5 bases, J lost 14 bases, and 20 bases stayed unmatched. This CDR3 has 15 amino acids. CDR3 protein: CASSPSDRTRGSTYF. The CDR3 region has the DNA TGTGCCAGCAGTCCATCGGACCGGACCCGCGGGAGCACCTACTTC.

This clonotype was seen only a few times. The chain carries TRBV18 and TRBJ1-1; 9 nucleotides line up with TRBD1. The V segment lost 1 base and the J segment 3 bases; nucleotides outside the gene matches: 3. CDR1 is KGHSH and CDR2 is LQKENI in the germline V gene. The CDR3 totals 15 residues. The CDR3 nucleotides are TGTGCCAGCTCACCACGTGGACAGGGGTACACTGAAGCTTTCTTT. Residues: CASSPRGQGYTEAFF.

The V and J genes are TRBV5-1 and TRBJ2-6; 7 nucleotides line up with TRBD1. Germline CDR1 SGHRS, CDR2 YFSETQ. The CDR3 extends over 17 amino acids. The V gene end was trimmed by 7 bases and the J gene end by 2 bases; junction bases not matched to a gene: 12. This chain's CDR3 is CASLPNPGTAGANVLTF. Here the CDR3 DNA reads TGCGCCAGCCTCCCGAACCCCGGGACAGCTGGGGCCAACGTCCTGACTTTC.

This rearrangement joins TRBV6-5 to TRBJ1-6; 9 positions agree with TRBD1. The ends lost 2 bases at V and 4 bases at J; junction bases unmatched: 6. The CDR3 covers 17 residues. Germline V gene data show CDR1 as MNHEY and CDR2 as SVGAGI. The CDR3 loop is CASSYNRDRVYNSPLHF. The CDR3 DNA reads TGTGCCAGCAGTTACAACCGGGACAGGGTTTATAATTCACCCCTCCACTTT.

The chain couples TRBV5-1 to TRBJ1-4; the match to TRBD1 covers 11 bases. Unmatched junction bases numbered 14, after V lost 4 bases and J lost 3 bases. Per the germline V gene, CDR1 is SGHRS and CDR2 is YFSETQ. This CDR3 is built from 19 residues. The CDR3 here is CASSTMPGTGGSSNEKLFF. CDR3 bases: TGCGCCAGCAGCACTATGCCGGGGACAGGGGGATCGTCTAATGAAAAACTGTTTTTT.

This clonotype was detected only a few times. CDR3 residues: CASSVDRVKGDTQYF. The CDR3 coding sequence is TGTGCCAGCAGCGTAGACAGGGTGAAGGGGGATACGCAGTATTTT. The V call is TRBV9, the J call TRBJ2-3; tentative D call: TRBD1 (6 bases). Germline CDR1 and CDR2: SGDLS and YYNGEE. V was clipped by 0 bases and J by 6 bases, with 14 bases between them. The CDR3 is made up of 15 amino acids.

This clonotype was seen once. In DNA, the CDR3 is TGTGCCAGCAGCCTACTGGGACAGGGGGCGGACATTCAGTACTTC. It yields the protein CASSLLGQGADIQYF. The chain couples TRBV7-2 to TRBJ2-4; 12 bases agree with TRBD1. Germline CDR1 is SGHTA and CDR2 is FQGNSA. The CDR3 totals 15 residues. Trimming took 5 bases from V and 8 from J; bases not matched to a gene: 7.

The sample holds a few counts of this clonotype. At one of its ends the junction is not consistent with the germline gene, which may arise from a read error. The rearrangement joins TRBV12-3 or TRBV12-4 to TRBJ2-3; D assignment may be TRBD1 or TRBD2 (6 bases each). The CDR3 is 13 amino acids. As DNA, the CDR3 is TGTGCCAGCAGTTTAAGATCCGGGGGCCACAACGTTTTT. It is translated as CASSLRSGGHNVF.

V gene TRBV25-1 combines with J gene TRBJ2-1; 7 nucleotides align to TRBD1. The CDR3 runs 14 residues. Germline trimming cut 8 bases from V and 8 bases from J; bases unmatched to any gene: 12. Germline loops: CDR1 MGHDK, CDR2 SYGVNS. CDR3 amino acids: CASDLGTASDEQFF. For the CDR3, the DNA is TGTGCCAGCGACCTTGGGACAGCCTCCGATGAGCAGTTCTTC.